Listed here are 13 T cell receptor beta chains from one sample, sequenced in a study of regulatory T cells in long-lasting Graves disease. Time point meaning: newly diagnosed GD, antithyroid drugs for less than 3 months. Isolated PBMC RNA provided the starting material for the TCR library. CDR3-region Arm-PCR and iRepertoire HTBI primers produced the TCR beta libraries. TCRdb recomputed calls from the multiplex PCR reads with MiXCR, one row per CDR3 protein. The sample gives 360,000 or so distinct CDR3 sequences, 15% to 20% of which show up once; just over 20% is in the top ten. These same records also appear under a second study, on T cells in Graves' hyperthyroidism and ophthalmopathy.

The sequenced sample was peripheral blood mononuclear cells (PBMCs), obtained at new diagnosis, from a patient treated with antithyroid drugs. Every receptor here comes from a woman under 30 with Graves disease.

J is TRBJ2-1 and V is TRBV12-3 or TRBV12-4; 11 nucleotides line up with TRBD2. Unmatched junction bases numbered 8, after V lost 6 bases and J lost 7 bases. This CDR3 comprises 15 residues. In nucleotides, the CDR3 is TGTGCCAGCAGAACCGGGACTAGCGGAAAAAATGAGCAGTTCTTC. This gives the protein CASRTGTSGKNEQFF.

This clonotype was detected a few times. This chain connects TRBV6-2 or TRBV6-3 to TRBJ2-7; D unclear. V lost 5 bases and J lost 4, with 12 bases in between. This CDR3 has 13 residues. CDR1 and CDR2 (germline): MNHEY, SVGEGT. In DNA form, the CDR3 reads TGTGCCAGCAGTATTGGACCAATATACGAGCAGTACTTC. Translating it yields CASSIGPIYEQYF.

This clonotype was seen repeatedly, ten times or more. This chain joins TRBV7-2 and TRBJ2-7; no clear D. Germline lookup yields CDR1 SGHTA and CDR2 FQGNSA. The V and J ends lost 5 bases and 0 bases respectively, with 2 bases between them. The CDR3 covers 11 residues. The CDR3 sequence: CTSSRSYEQYF. The DNA of the CDR3 is TGTACCAGCAGCCGCTCCTACGAGCAGTACTTC.

This clonotype was detected many times. The chain carries TRBV28 and TRBJ2-2; 8 bases fit TRBD1. The junction had 6 bases not matched to a gene; V was cut back by 6 bases and J by 0 bases. Germline V lookup: CDR1 MDHEN, CDR2 SYDVKM. This CDR3 region has 16 residues. This CDR3 is CASSRGTGPNTGELFF. The DNA for the CDR3 is TGTGCCAGCAGCCGGGGGACAGGCCCGAACACCGGGGAGCTGTTTTTT.

This clonotype was seen at least ten times. V is TRBV3-1 and J is TRBJ1-5; 9 bases line up with TRBD1. The germline V gene has CDR1 LGHDT and CDR2 YNNKEL (reference sequence). V was pared by 4 bases and J by 1 base, with 5 bases of the junction left unmatched. The CDR3 is 16 residues long. The CDR3 nucleotides read TGTGCCAGCAGCCTGGGACAGGGTGGGAGCAATCAGCCCCAGCATTTT. Amino acid sequence: CASSLGQGGSNQPQHF.

As regards this clonotype: This CDR3 fails to terminate in the conserved phenylalanine or tryptophan, so it likely reflects a read error. V is TRBV2 and J is TRBJ2-7; no firm D call. The V and J ends lost 4 bases and 2 bases respectively, with 6 bases between them. The germline CDR1 and CDR2 sequences are SNHLY and FYNNEI. The CDR3 spans 12 residues. CDR3 sequence: CASSGGTYEQYL. The DNA of the CDR3 is TGTGCCAGCAGTGGGGGAACCTACGAGCAGTACCTC.

This clonotype was found many times. The rearrangement links TRBV2 to TRBJ1-3; tentatively, D is TRBD1 (6 bases). The CDR3 length is 15 residues. Germline CDR1 SNHLY, CDR2 FYNNEI. V was shortened by 5 bases and J by 0 bases, with 11 bases between the two germline ends. CDR3 nucleotides: TGTGCCAGCAGTTCGACAGGCCACTCTGGAAACACCATATATTTT. Its protein is CASSSTGHSGNTIYF.

This clonotype showed up many times. V and J are TRBV13 and TRBJ2-1; 9 bases fit TRBD1. Unmatched junction bases numbered 6, after V lost 4 bases and J lost 8 bases. The CDR3 contains 14 residues. Germline V gene data show CDR1 as PRHDT and CDR2 as FYEKMQ (reference sequence). The CDR3: CASSSRDREDEQFF. For the CDR3, the DNA is TGTGCCAGCAGCTCAAGGGACAGGGAGGATGAGCAGTTCTTC.

This clonotype was counted ten times or more. V gene TRBV6-5 combines with J gene TRBJ2-4; possible D gene TRBD1, 6 bases. The CDR3 is 17 residues long. Germline CDR1 is MNHEY and CDR2 is SVGAGI. V was shortened by 0 bases and J by 0 bases, with 12 bases between the two germline ends. The CDR3 protein is CASSYSIGGIAKNIQYF. The DNA of the CDR3 is TGTGCCAGCAGTTACTCGATTGGGGGCATAGCCAAAAACATTCAGTACTTC.

This clonotype was seen at least ten times. The J gene is TRBJ2-1, the V gene TRBV7-2; either TRBD1 or TRBD2 may supply D (6 bases each). The germline V gene encodes CDR1 SGHTA and CDR2 FQGNSA. Deletions cut 1 base from V and 0 bases from J, with 13 bases between. The CDR3 has 17 residues. CDR3 protein: CASSLEGGYSSYNEQFF. The DNA for the CDR3 is TGTGCCAGCAGCTTAGAAGGGGGGTACAGCTCCTACAATGAGCAGTTCTTC.

V and J are TRBV27 and TRBJ2-7, with TRBD1 matching over 7 bases. Germline lookup yields CDR1 MNHEY and CDR2 SMNVEV (reference sequence). V lost 4 bases, J lost 2 bases, and 11 bases stayed unmatched. The CDR3 is made up of 16 amino acids. The CDR3 loop is CASSSRGRGSPYEQYF. The CDR3 DNA is TGTGCCAGCAGTTCGAGGGGCAGGGGGTCTCCCTACGAGCAGTACTTC.

There are many counts of this clonotype. The chain employs TRBV6-5 and TRBJ2-3; TRBD1 aligns across 9 bases. The CDR3 is made up of 19 amino acids. Germline assignment: CDR1 MNHEY and CDR2 SVGAGI. With V trimmed by 2 bases and J by 0 bases, 12 bases remained unmatched. The CDR3 is CASSYTSRIGQGSTDTQYF. DNA for the CDR3: TGTGCCAGCAGTTACACCTCCCGAATAGGACAGGGGAGCACAGATACGCAGTATTTT.

The table lists this clonotype with many counts. The chain carries TRBV27 and TRBJ2-5; D possibly uses TRBD1 or TRBD2 (5 bases each). Germline V CDR1 and CDR2: MNHEY, SMNVEV (reference sequence). The CDR3 covers 19 residues. V was trimmed by 0 bases and J by 5 bases, leaving 25 bases between them. CDR3 residues: CASSLSPLAGAWTRETQYF. In DNA form, the CDR3 reads TGTGCCAGCAGTTTATCCCCCCTCGCTGGGGCCTGGACTCGGGAGACCCAGTACTTC.